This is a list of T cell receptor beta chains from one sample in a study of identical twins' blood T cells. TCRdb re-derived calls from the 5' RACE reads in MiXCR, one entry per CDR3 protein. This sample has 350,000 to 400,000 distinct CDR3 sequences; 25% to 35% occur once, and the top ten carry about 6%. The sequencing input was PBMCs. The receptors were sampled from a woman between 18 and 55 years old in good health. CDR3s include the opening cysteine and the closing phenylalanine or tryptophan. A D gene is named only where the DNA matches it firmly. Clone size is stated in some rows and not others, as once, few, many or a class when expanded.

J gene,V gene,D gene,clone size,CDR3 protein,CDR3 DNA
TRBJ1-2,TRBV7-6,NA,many,CASSLGEGANYGYTF,TGTGCCAGCAGCTTAGGCGAAGGAGCTAACTATGGCTACACCTTC
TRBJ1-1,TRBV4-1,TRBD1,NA,CASSQGGQGMGILEAFF,TGCGCCAGCAGCCAAGGGGGACAGGGTATGGGGATCCTTGAAGCTTTCTTT
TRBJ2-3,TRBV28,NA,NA,CASSVVDTQYF,TGTGCCAGCAGTGTTGTAGATACGCAGTATTTT
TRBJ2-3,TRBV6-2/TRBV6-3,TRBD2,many,CASSYSSGSADTQYF,TGTGCCAGCAGTTACTCGAGCGGGAGCGCAGATACGCAGTATTTT
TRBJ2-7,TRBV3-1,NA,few,CASSQEMIGSGVYEQYF,TGTGCCAGCAGCCAAGAAATGATTGGGTCAGGAGTATACGAGCAGTACTTC
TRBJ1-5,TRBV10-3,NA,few,CAIRGGSGQPQHF,TGTGCCATCAGGGGGGGATCGGGGCAGCCCCAGCATTTT
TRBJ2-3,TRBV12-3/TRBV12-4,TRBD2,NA,CASIFGTSGSADTQYF,TGTGCCAGCATCTTTGGAACTAGCGGGAGTGCAGATACGCAGTATTTT
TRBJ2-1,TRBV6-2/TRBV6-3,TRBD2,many,CASTGTSDYNEQFF,TGTGCCAGCACCGGGACTAGCGATTACAATGAGCAGTTCTTC
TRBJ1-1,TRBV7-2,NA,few,CASSLAGPYTEAFF,TGTGCCAGCAGCTTAGCGGGACCTTACACTGAAGCTTTCTTT
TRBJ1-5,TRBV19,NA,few,CASSPDGVREQPQHF,TGTGCCAGTAGTCCCGACGGGGTTAGGGAACAGCCCCAGCATTTT
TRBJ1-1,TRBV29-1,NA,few,CSVEEQGPIAFF,TGCAGCGTTGAGGAACAAGGGCCAATTGCTTTCTTT
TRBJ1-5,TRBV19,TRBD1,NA,CASSTDRGRIQPQHF,TGTGCCAGTAGTACGGACAGGGGGCGAATTCAGCCCCAGCATTTT
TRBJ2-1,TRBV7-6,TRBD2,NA,CASSLEASGGLNEQFF,TGTGCCAGCAGCTTAGAAGCTAGCGGGGGGTTAAATGAGCAGTTCTTC
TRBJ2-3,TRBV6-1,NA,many,CASTMQQTYTDTQYF,TGTGCCAGCACTATGCAACAGACCTACACAGATACGCAGTATTTT
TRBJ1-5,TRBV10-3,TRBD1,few,CAISRDRVTNSNQPQHF,TGTGCCATCAGCCGGGACAGGGTTACTAATAGCAATCAGCCCCAGCATTTT
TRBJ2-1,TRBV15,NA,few,CATSNIWDPRANEQFF,TGTGCCACCAGCAACATATGGGACCCGAGGGCCAATGAGCAGTTCTTC
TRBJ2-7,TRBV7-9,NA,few,CASSLVFSGDTYEQYF,TGTGCCAGCAGCTTAGTGTTTTCAGGGGATACCTACGAGCAGTACTTC
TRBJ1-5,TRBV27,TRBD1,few,CASGRQGSNQPQHF,TGTGCCAGCGGCAGACAGGGTAGCAATCAGCCCCAGCATTTT
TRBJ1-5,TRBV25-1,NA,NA,CASRGGDQPQHF,TGTGCCAGCCGGGGGGGGGATCAGCCCCAGCATTTT
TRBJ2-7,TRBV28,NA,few,CASSRGFEQYF,TGTGCCAGCAGCAGGGGATTCGAGCAGTACTTC
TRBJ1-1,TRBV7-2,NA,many,CASSLDQGTEAFF,TGTGCCAGCAGCCTAGACCAGGGAACCGAAGCTTTCTTT
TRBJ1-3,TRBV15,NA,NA,CATSRDPGAGNTIYF,TGTGCCACCAGCAGAGACCCAGGGGCTGGAAACACCATATATTTT
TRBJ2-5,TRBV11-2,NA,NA,CASSFLGLPNRETQYF,TGTGCCAGCAGCTTTCTTGGACTCCCGAATCGAGAGACCCAGTACTTC
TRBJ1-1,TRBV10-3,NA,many,CAISEAKRAMNTEAFF,TGTGCCATCAGTGAGGCGAAACGGGCGATGAACACTGAAGCTTTCTTT
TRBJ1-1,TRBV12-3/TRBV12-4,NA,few,CASSFAGGRAFF,TGTGCCAGCAGTTTTGCCGGGGGGAGGGCTTTCTTT
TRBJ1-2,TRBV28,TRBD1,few,CASSRQGACYGYTF,TGTGCCAGCAGTCGACAGGGGGCTTGCTATGGCTACACCTTC
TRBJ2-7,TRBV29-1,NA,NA,CSVEWDFEQYF,TGCAGCGTTGAGTGGGACTTCGAGCAGTACTTC
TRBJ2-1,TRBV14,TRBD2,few,CASSQDRSQVAGFEQFF,TGTGCCAGCAGCCAAGATCGTAGTCAGGTAGCGGGGTTCGAGCAGTTCTTC
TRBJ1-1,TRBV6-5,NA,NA,CASSPRALDTEALF,TGTGCCAGCAGTCCCAGGGCTCTCGACACTGAAGCTTTATTT
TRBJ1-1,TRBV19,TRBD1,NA,CASSGRGRLIQNTEAFF,TGTGCCAGTAGCGGCAGGGGGCGGCTTATACAGAACACTGAAGCTTTCTTT
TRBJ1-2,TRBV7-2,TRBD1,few,CASSIGTGANSYGYTF,TGTGCCAGCAGCATCGGGACAGGGGCCAACAGTTATGGCTACACCTTC
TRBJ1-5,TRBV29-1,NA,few,CSVAGNRDQPQHF,TGCAGCGTTGCGGGAAATCGGGATCAGCCCCAGCATTTT
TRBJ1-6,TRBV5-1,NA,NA,CASSPDASYNSPLHF,TGCGCCAGCAGCCCGGACGCCTCCTATAATTCACCCCTCCACTTT
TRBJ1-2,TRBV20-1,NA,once,CSARLSSGYTF,TGCAGTGCTAGGTTATCGTCTGGCTACACCTTC
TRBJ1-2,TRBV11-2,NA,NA,CASSYRDVYGYTF,TGTGCCAGCAGCTACAGAGACGTCTATGGCTACACCTTC
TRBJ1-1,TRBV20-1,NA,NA,CSASEGTDTEAFF,TGCAGTGCTAGCGAGGGGACGGACACTGAAGCTTTCTTT
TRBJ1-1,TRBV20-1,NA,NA,CSARTRRVGTEAFF,TGCAGTGCTAGAACCCGACGGGTTGGCACTGAAGCTTTCTTT
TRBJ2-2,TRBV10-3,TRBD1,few,CAISDQTGGRNTGELFF,TGTGCCATCAGTGACCAGACAGGGGGCAGGAACACCGGGGAGCTGTTTTTT
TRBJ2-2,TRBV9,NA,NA,CASRVQANTGELFF,TGTGCCAGCCGTGTACAGGCGAACACCGGGGAGCTGTTTTTT
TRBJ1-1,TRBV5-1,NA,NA,CASRGQPATEAFF,TGCGCCAGCAGAGGACAGCCGGCCACTGAAGCTTTCTTT
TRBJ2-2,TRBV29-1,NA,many,CSVLTHQGTNTGELFF,TGCAGCGTCCTAACCCACCAGGGGACCAACACCGGGGAGCTGTTTTTT
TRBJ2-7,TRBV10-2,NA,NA,CASSGGYSSYEQYF,TGCGCCAGCAGTGGGGGGTACAGCTCCTACGAGCAGTACTTC
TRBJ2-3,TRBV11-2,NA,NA,CASSLGQATDTQYF,TGTGCCAGCAGCTTGGGGCAGGCCACAGATACGCAGTATTTT
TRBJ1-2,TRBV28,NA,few,CASSFPQGREGYTF,TGTGCCAGCAGTTTTCCGCAGGGGAGGGAGGGCTACACCTTC
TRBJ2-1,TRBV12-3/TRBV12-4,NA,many,CASSPLNEQFF,TGTGCCAGCAGTCCACTCAATGAGCAGTTCTTC
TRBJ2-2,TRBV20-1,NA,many,CSARDLAGEKNTGELFF,TGCAGTGCTAGAGATCTCGCGGGCGAGAAGAACACCGGGGAGCTGTTTTTT
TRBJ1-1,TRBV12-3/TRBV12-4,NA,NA,CASRPQGWDTEAFF,TGTGCCAGCAGGCCGCAGGGATGGGACACTGAAGCTTTCTTT
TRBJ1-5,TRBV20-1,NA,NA,CSASGTVNQPQHF,TGCAGTGCTAGCGGGACTGTCAATCAGCCCCAGCATTTT